This TCR beta chain was sequenced during a study of T cell changes during pregnancy in multiple sclerosis. The CDR3 covers 15 residues. V lost 7 bases to trimming and J lost 0 bases, with 15 bases between them. Germline lookup yields CDR1 MNHEY and CDR2 SMNVEV (reference sequence). Here immunoSEQ multiplex PCR was the method, and the copy in TCRdb shows in-frame clones only, minus some. The sample holds about 59,000 clones, 93% seen once. This clone was seen more than once but under ten times. The TCR originated in a female donor with multiple sclerosis, enrolled in a pregnancy study. Here the sequenced sample was CD8+ T cells from peripheral blood mononuclear cells, taken in the third trimester of pregnancy. This rearrangement joins TRBV27 to TRBJ1-2, with TRBD1 as a possible D gene (5 bases). The CDR3 here is CASILKGGANYGYTF. CDR3 sequence (DNA): TGTGCCAGCATTCTTAAGGGAGGGGCTAACTATGGCTACACCTTC.